The sequence of this T cell receptor beta chain was determined in a study of cytomegalovirus exposure and HLA in healthy donors. Details on this clone: The antigen is not known.

V was pared by 4 bases and J by 6 bases, with 1 base of the junction left unmatched. The CDR3 is 13 residues long. In germline, CDR1 is MNHEY, CDR2 SMNVEV (reference sequence). Whole-study results and caveats: By a later analysis, the bulk of CMV-associated TCR beta chains appeared HLA-restricted.

The PCR was carried out with 60 Vbeta primers and 13 Jbeta primers. This table comes from immunoSEQ multiplex PCR, and its TCRdb copy is limited to in-frame clones, with some not included. The data contain roughly 100,000 clones, nearly 85% of them singletons. The specimen sequenced was PBMCs. The clonotype originates from a man between 18 and 35 years old in good health and CMV-seronegative. This chain uses TRBV27 with TRBJ2-7, with 12 positions matching TRBD1. CDR3 amino acids: CASSWDRGPEQYF. DNA for the CDR3: TGTGCCAGCAGTTGGGACAGGGGGCCCGAGCAGTACTTC.